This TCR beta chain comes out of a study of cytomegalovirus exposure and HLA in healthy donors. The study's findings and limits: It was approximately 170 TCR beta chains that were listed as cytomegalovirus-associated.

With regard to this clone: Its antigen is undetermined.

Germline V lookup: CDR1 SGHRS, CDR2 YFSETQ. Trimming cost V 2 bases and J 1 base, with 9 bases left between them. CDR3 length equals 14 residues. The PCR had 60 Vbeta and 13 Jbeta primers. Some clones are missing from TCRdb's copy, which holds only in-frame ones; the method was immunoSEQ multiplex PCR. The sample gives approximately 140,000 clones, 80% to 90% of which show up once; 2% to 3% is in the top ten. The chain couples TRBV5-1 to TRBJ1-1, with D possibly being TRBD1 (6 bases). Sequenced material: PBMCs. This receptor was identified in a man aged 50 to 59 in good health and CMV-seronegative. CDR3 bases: TGCGCCAGCAGCTTACAGGGCCAGAACACTGAAGCTTTCTTT. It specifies CASSLQGQNTEAFF.